The clone carrying this TCR beta chain was counted only a few times. Its antigen is as yet unknown. These data originate in a study of breast tumors, draining lymph nodes, adjacent tissues. General study points: Tumor and nontumor repertoires were significantly more similar in luminal-like than in basal-like breast cancer.

V lost 6 bases to trimming and J lost 5 bases; unmatched junction nucleotides: 10. Germline CDR1 is MDHEN and CDR2 is SYDVKM. The CDR3 consists of 16 residues. Axillary draining lymph nodes of breast cancer patients supplied the node samples. TCRdb itself ran the multiplex PCR reads through MiXCR, one entry per CDR3 protein. Found here are around 250,000 distinct CDR3 sequences, around 35% of them singletons; the top ten hold approximately 4%. V gene TRBV28 combines with J gene TRBJ2-5; 12 positions agree with TRBD2. The sequenced material came from axillary lymph node tissue. The sequence came from a female donor with breast cancer. Some clones in this sample may be carry-over from other donors' samples. CDR3 nucleotide sequence: TGTGCCAGCAGCCCCGGGACTAGCGGGTTTCTGGAGACCCAGTACTTC. Translation gives CASSPGTSGFLETQYF. The entire variable domain, with the rest obtained from reference TRBV28 and TRBJ2-5, is as follows: DVKVTQSSRYLVKRTGEKVFLECVQDMDHENMFWYRQDPGLGLRLIYFSYDVKMKEKGDIPEGYSVSREKKERFSLILESASTNQTSMYLCASSPGTSGFLETQYFGPGTRLLVL.